The clone carrying this T cell receptor (beta chain) was observed a single time. The target antigen is unknown. The data belong to a study of Tregs in tolerant kidney transplant recipients. Points from the study as a whole: Biological reproducibility was not directly addressed, but technical replication error appeared minimal. Few patients were studied, so findings need validation in larger groups.

CDR3 size: 13 residues. V was pared by 4 bases and J by 6 bases, with 4 bases of the junction left unmatched. Germline CDR1 is LNHDA and CDR2 is SQIVND (reference sequence). Libraries were prepared by immunoSEQ multiplex PCR; TCRdb keeps only in-frame clonotypes and omits some of them. The sample lists around 74,000 clones; 95% to 98% were seen once. The sample was CD4+ T cells from blood, taken before the transplant. The origin of this receptor is a human donor who received a combined kidney and bone marrow transplant. The V and J genes are TRBV19 and TRBJ2-3, with 7 bases lining up with TRBD1. The CDR3 protein is CASSSSRGDTQYF. CDR3 nucleotide sequence: TGTGCCAGTAGTAGCAGCAGGGGGGATACGCAGTATTTT.